These 11 T cell receptor beta chains were sequenced from one sample in a study of blood T cell repertoires in COVID-19. Method: immunoSEQ multiplex PCR; TCRdb's copy keeps in-frame clones and lacks some. This table holds just over 40,000 clones, around 85% found once. Sequences were obtained from peripheral blood. These receptors originate from an older woman with acute or convalescent COVID-19.

The rearrangement joins TRBV7-2 to TRBJ1-1, with TRBD1 identical over 7 bases. The CDR3 has 14 residues. Germline V lookup: CDR1 SGHTA, CDR2 FQGNSA. Trimming took 2 bases from V and 1 from J; bases not matched to a gene: 1. In DNA, the CDR3 is TGTGCCAGCAGCTTAAACAGGGGGAACACTGAAGCTTTCTTT. This codes for CASSLNRGNTEAFF.

A single count supports this clone. In DNA form, the CDR3 reads TGCGCCACTTCCGCGGACAGGGGTATAGGCGAGCAGTACTTC. Its translation: CATSADRGIGEQYF. The genes are TRBV5-1 and TRBJ2-7, with TRBD1 identical over 9 bases. Trimming took 9 bases from V and 6 from J; bases not matched to a gene: 13. CDR1 is SGHRS, CDR2 YFSETQ, per germline. The CDR3 is made up of 14 amino acids.

The chain employs TRBV11-3 and TRBJ2-2, with D perhaps matching TRBD2 (5 bases). There are 14 residues in the CDR3. V lost 3 bases to trimming and J lost 1 base, with 6 bases between them. CDR1 and CDR2 from the germline V gene are SGHNT and YENEEA. CDR3 sequence: CASSLRVNTGELFF. The CDR3 DNA reads as TGTGCCAGCAGCTTGAGGGTGAACACCGGGGAGCTGTTTTTT.

The CDR3 coding sequence is TGTGCCAGCGGGCCGTTAGGGGCGGTGAACACTGAAGCTTTCTTT. As protein: CASGPLGAVNTEAFF. The chain couples TRBV7-9 to TRBJ1-1, with D perhaps matching TRBD1 (5 bases). The CDR3 runs to 15 residues. Trimming cost V 8 bases and J 0 bases, with 16 bases left between them. Germline V gene sequence: CDR1 SEHNR, CDR2 FQNEAQ (reference sequence).

This chain links TRBV10-3 with TRBJ2-7; tentative D call: TRBD2 (6 bases). The germline V gene encodes CDR1 ENHRY and CDR2 SYGVKD. Trimming took off 3 bases at V and 5 bases at J, with 17 bases between the two ends. The CDR3 covers 15 residues. CDR3 nucleotides: TGTGCCATCAGTGATACTGCGCGGGATCGGAACGAGCAGTACTTC. Its translation is CAISDTARDRNEQYF.

The rearrangement uses TRBV11-2 and TRBJ2-1, with 14 bases matching TRBD2. Germline V gene lookup returns CDR1 SGHAT and CDR2 FQNNGV. V lost 2 bases to trimming and J lost 0 bases; unmatched junction nucleotides: 6. This CDR3 region has 19 residues. CDR3 sequence (DNA): TGTGCCAGCAGCTTACGGAGGACTAGCGGGGGGAGCTCCTACAATGAGCAGTTCTTC. This gives the protein CASSLRRTSGGSSYNEQFF.

V and J are TRBV19 and TRBJ2-2; the D gene is possibly TRBD1 (7 bases). CDR3 size: 16 residues. V lost 5 bases to trimming and J lost 4 bases, with 17 bases between them. Germline CDR1 and CDR2: LNHDA and SQIVND (reference sequence). CDR3 coding DNA: TGTGCCAGTAGTCGCGGGACAGACTCTTCCACCGGGGAGCTGTTTTTT. It encodes CASSRGTDSSTGELFF. The whole variable domain, filled in from reference TRBV19 and TRBJ2-2, reads DGGITQSPKYLFRKEGQNVTLSCEQNLNHDAMYWYRQDPGQGLRLIYYSQIVNDFQKGDIAEGYSVSREKKESFPLTVTSAQKNPTAFYLCASSRGTDSSTGELFFGEGSRLTVL.

This clone was counted only a few times. The identical CDR3 is also encoded by other nucleotide sequences in the sample. V gene TRBV3-1 (or the pseudogene TRBV3-2) combines with J gene TRBJ2-3; 8 bases line up with TRBD2. CDR3 size: 15 residues. The germline V gene encodes CDR1 LGHDT and CDR2 YNNKEL (reference sequence). The trim removed 6 bases at V and 0 bases at J, leaving 5 bases unmatched. CDR3 residues: CASRLTSGSTDTQYF. In DNA form, the CDR3 reads TGTGCCAGCAGGCTAACTAGCGGTAGCACAGATACGCAGTATTTT.

V usage is TRBV19 and J usage is TRBJ2-2, with 11 bases identical to TRBD1. The CDR3 sequence is 17 residues long. With 6 bases clipped from V and 2 bases from J, the junction kept 8 bases outside the gene matches. CDR1 LNHDA and CDR2 SQIVND come from the germline V gene (reference sequence). CDR3 DNA sequence: TGTGCCAGTAGACGTGGGACAGGGGGGCCAAACACCGGGGAGCTGTTTTTT. Translation: CASRRGTGGPNTGELFF.

V gene TRBV13 combines with J gene TRBJ1-1; D not resolved. CDR3 size: 13 residues. Per germline, CDR1 PRHDT and CDR2 FYEKMQ (reference sequence). V was trimmed by 1 base and J by 1 base, leaving 4 bases between them. This CDR3 is CASSLDRNTEAFF. The CDR3 DNA reads as TGTGCCAGCAGCTTAGACAGGAACACTGAAGCTTTCTTT.

In this sample, this clone turned up a few times. V is TRBV5-1 and J is TRBJ1-2, with D perhaps matching TRBD1 (6 bases). The germline V and J ends were trimmed by 1 base and 2 bases, with 12 bases remaining between them. The CDR3 is 15 amino acids. CDR1 is SGHRS, CDR2 YFSETQ, per germline. CDR3 residues: CASSLLGAGNYGYTF. The CDR3 DNA follows: TGCGCCAGCAGCTTGCTGGGGGCCGGGAACTATGGCTACACCTTC.